Following are 18 T cell receptor beta chains from one sample sequenced in a study of shared clonotypes between healthy human individuals. The repertoire was sequenced with immunoSEQ multiplex PCR; TCRdb's copy has only in-frame clones and lacks some. The sample consists of around 95,000 clones, roughly two thirds of them appearing once. The sample comprised memory CD8+ T cells sorted from blood. Subset noted: CD45RO+ cells pooled with CCR7-negative TemRA cells. Source of these receptors: a young man in good health.

The chain is built from TRBV11-3 and TRBJ2-1; D unclear. The V gene's germline CDR1 is SGHNT and CDR2 YENEEA. CDR3 length equals 12 residues. V lost 4 bases to trimming and J lost 7 bases, with 8 bases between them. In DNA, the CDR3 is TGTGCCAGCAGCTCAGGTCATAATGAGCAGTTCTTC. Amino acids: CASSSGHNEQFF.

This clone was seen more than once but under ten times. The V and J genes are TRBV28 and TRBJ2-7; a weak D match, TRBD1 (7 bases). The germline CDR1 and CDR2 sequences are MDHEN and SYDVKM. V was clipped by 7 bases and J by 2 bases, with 12 bases between them. The CDR3 length is 13 residues. CDR3 in amino acids: CASNSGGTYEQYF. The CDR3 DNA follows: TGTGCCAGCAACTCAGGGGGGACCTACGAGCAGTACTTC.

The chain links TRBV27 to TRBJ2-4; tentative D call: TRBD2 (6 bases). Germline assignment: CDR1 MNHEY and CDR2 SMNVEV (reference sequence). This CDR3 comprises 15 residues. The ends were cut back, 5 bases at V and 1 base at J, with 12 bases in the middle. The DNA for the CDR3 is TGTGCCAGCAGTCCAATCGGGAGTGCCAAAAACATTCAGTACTTC. It translates to CASSPIGSAKNIQYF.

This chain uses TRBV28 with TRBJ2-3; 16 nucleotides match TRBD2. Germline trimming cut 4 bases from V and 6 bases from J; bases unmatched to any gene: 10. CDR1 and CDR2 (germline): MDHEN, SYDVKM. This CDR3 region has 18 residues. The CDR3 region is CASSSGLAGGPLYDTQYF. The CDR3 DNA sequence: TGTGCCAGCAGTTCGGGACTAGCGGGAGGGCCGTTATACGATACGCAGTATTTT.

This clone was seen once. J is TRBJ2-1 and V is TRBV16; possibly TRBD2 for D (6 bases). The CDR3 runs to 16 residues. Germline V CDR1 and CDR2: KGHSY, FQNENV. V lost 0 bases and J lost 4, with 13 bases in between. The CDR3 spells CASSQSFLATYNEQFF. The CDR3 nucleotides are TGTGCCAGCAGCCAATCGTTTCTAGCGACTTACAATGAGCAGTTCTTC.

This rearrangement joins TRBV25-1 to TRBJ1-2; TRBD1 matches 9 bases. With V trimmed by 3 bases and J by 3 bases, 11 bases remained unmatched. Germline V CDR1 and CDR2: MGHDK, SYGVNS. CDR3 length: 17 residues. The CDR3 region is CASSDQAKTGGDYGYTF. The CDR3 region has the DNA TGTGCCAGCAGTGACCAGGCCAAGACAGGGGGTGACTATGGCTACACCTTC.

V usage is TRBV25-1 and J usage is TRBJ2-6; D possibly corresponds to TRBD2 (6 bases). V lost 5 bases, J lost 0 bases, and 14 bases lay in between. The CDR3 consists of 17 residues. Germline CDR1 MGHDK, CDR2 SYGVNS. As DNA, the CDR3 is TGTGCCAGCAGTCGAGGAGGGGCGAGCTCTGGGGCCAACGTCCTGACTTTC. Translation gives CASSRGGASSGANVLTF. The full variable domain, its missing parts supplied by reference TRBV25-1 and TRBJ2-6, is EADIYQTPRYLVIGTGKKITLECSQTMGHDKMYWYQQDPGMELHLIHYSYGVNSTEKGDLSSESTVSRIRTEHFPLTLESARPSHTSQYLCASSRGGASSGANVLTFGAGSRLTVL.

This chain connects TRBV7-9 to TRBJ1-1; no definite D call. Germline loops: CDR1 SEHNR, CDR2 FQNEAQ (reference sequence). V was trimmed by 4 bases and J by 5 bases, leaving 11 bases between them. There are 13 residues in the CDR3. The CDR3 region has the DNA TGTGCCAGCAGCTCGTCCTCGGGGACTGAAGCTTTCTTT. Its protein product is CASSSSSGTEAFF.

The rearrangement links TRBV10-3 to TRBJ2-7, with unresolved D. This CDR3 contains 14 residues. V gave up 0 bases and J gave up 5 bases, with 11 bases separating them. Looked up from germline, CDR1 is ENHRY and CDR2 is SYGVKD. The CDR3 here is CAISESGRSHEQYF. The DNA for the CDR3 is TGTGCCATCAGTGAGTCGGGCAGATCCCACGAGCAGTACTTC.

This clone occurred a few times. V usage is TRBV11-3 and J usage is TRBJ2-1; 13 nucleotides align to TRBD2. CDR3 length: 13 amino acids. Germline V lookup: CDR1 SGHNT, CDR2 YENEEA. V lost 5 bases, J lost 10 bases, and 2 bases stayed unmatched. CDR3 sequence (DNA): TGTGCCAGCAGCCCACTAGCGGGAGGGGAGCAGTTCTTC. It encodes CASSPLAGGEQFF.

This chain joins TRBV7-2 and TRBJ1-5, with a possible D match to TRBD1 (5 bases). Per the germline V gene, CDR1 is SGHTA and CDR2 is FQGNSA. The CDR3 consists of 13 residues. V lost 5 bases and J lost 5, with 10 bases in between. CDR3 in DNA: TGTGCCAGCAGCATCAGAGGGGATCAGCCCCAGCATTTT. It codes for CASSIRGDQPQHF.

The chain combines TRBV6-1 with TRBJ1-5, with D unresolved. V lost 4 bases, J lost 1 base, and 5 bases lay in between. Germline V gives CDR1 MNHNS, CDR2 SASEGT. The CDR3 loop spans 13 amino acids. The CDR3 DNA follows: TGTGCCAGCAGTGTGGGCAGCAATCAGCCCCAGCATTTT. Translating it yields CASSVGSNQPQHF.

The CDR3 spells CATSRVEGGDDHAFF. The CDR3 DNA is TGTGCCACCAGCAGAGTCGAAGGGGGGGACGACCATGCTTTCTTT. V gene TRBV15 combines with J gene TRBJ1-1; tentatively, D is TRBD1 (6 bases). The CDR3 is made up of 15 amino acids. Germline CDR1 and CDR2: LNHNV and YYDKDF (reference sequence). The V gene lost 1 base and the J gene lost 11 bases, with 20 bases spanning the gap.

The DNA for the CDR3 is TGTGCCAGCAGCTTCCCGGGCCTTAATGAGCAGTTCTTC. It yields the protein CASSFPGLNEQFF. The gene calls are TRBV11-3 and TRBJ2-1; D call uncertain. The CDR3 consists of 13 residues. CDR1 is SGHNT and CDR2 is YENEEA in the germline V gene. Trimming shortened V by 3 bases and J by 7 bases, and 10 bases separated the two germline ends.

This clone was recorded a few times. CDR3 sequence: CAIRWTSGSREQYF. The CDR3 region has the DNA TGTGCCATCAGGTGGACTAGCGGGAGCCGCGAGCAGTACTTC. The chain links TRBV10-3 to TRBJ2-7; TRBD2 matches at 13 bases. Germline CDR1 reads ENHRY; CDR2 reads SYGVKD. CDR3 length equals 14 residues. With 6 bases clipped from V and 6 bases from J, the junction kept 5 bases outside the gene matches.

V usage is TRBV7-8 and J usage is TRBJ1-5; D gene uncertain. Trimming took 1 base from V and 0 from J, leaving 10 bases between them. Germline lookup yields CDR1 SGHVS and CDR2 FQNEAQ. CDR3 size: 16 residues. The CDR3 DNA is TGTGCCAGCAGCTTAGAGAACAGATATAGCAATCAGCCCCAGCATTTT. As protein: CASSLENRYSNQPQHF. Based on the CDR3 plus reference TRBV7-8 and TRBJ1-5, the full variable domain is GAGVSQSPRYKVAKRGQDVALRCDPISGHVSLFWYQQALGQGPEFLTYFQNEAQLDKSGLPSDRFFAERPEGSVSTLKIQRTQQEDSAVYLCASSLENRYSNQPQHFGDGTRLSIL.

In this sample, this clone is medium-sized (0.01 to 0.1%). J is TRBJ1-5 and V is TRBV6-5; D is ambiguous. Trimming stripped 2 bases from V and 0 bases from J, with 5 bases between. CDR3 size: 14 residues. CDR1 and CDR2 (germline): MNHEY, SVGAGI. The DNA of the CDR3 is TGTGCCAGCAGTTACGGGATTAGCAATCAGCCCCAGCATTTT. Residues: CASSYGISNQPQHF.

The chain combines TRBV5-1 with TRBJ2-7; D possibly uses TRBD1 or TRBD2 (5 bases each). This CDR3 is 14 amino acids long. Germline-derived CDR1 and CDR2 are SGHRS and YFSETQ. V was pared by 2 bases and J by 1 base, with 10 bases between. CDR3 in amino acids: CASSFGGKSYEQYF. CDR3 sequence (DNA): TGCGCCAGCAGCTTTGGGGGAAAATCCTACGAGCAGTACTTC.